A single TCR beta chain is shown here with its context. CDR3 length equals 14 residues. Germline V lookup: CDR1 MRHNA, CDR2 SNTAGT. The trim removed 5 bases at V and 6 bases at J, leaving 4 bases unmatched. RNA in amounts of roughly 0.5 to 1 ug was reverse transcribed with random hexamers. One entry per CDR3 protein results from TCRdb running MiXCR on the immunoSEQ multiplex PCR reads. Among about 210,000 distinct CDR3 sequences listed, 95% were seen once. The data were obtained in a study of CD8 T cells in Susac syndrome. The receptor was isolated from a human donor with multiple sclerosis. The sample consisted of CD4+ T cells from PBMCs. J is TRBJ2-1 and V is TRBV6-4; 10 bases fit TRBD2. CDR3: CASSFTSGINEQFF. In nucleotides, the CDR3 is TGTGCCAGCAGTTTTACTAGCGGGATCAATGAGCAGTTCTTC.